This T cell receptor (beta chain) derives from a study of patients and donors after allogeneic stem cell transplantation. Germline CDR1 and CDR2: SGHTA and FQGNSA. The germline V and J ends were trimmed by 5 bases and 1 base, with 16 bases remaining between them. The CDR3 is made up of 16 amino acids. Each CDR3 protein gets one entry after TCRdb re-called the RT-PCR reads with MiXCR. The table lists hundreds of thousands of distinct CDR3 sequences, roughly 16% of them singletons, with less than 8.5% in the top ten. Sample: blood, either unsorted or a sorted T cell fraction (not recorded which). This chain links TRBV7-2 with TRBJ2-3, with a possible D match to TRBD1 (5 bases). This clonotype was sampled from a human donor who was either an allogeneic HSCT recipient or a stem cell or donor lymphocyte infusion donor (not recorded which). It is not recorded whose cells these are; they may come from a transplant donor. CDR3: CASSPLGRAGTDTQYF. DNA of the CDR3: TGTGCCAGCAGCCCGCTGGGCAGGGCAGGCACAGATACGCAGTATTTT.